Included here is one TCR beta chain sequence, with context. Its antigen is unknown. Isolated RNA was reverse transcribed into cDNA used as the sequencing template. Only in-frame clones appear in the TCRdb table, and some are missing; sequencing was by immunoSEQ multiplex PCR. The table shows around 300,000 clones, with about 60% occurring only once. This CDR3 has 12 residues. Trimming removed 6 bases at V and 7 bases at J, with 12 bases between. Germline V gene sequence: CDR1 WNHNN, CDR2 SYGVQD (reference sequence). This specimen comes from a study of CD8+ T cells in alopecia areata. Study-level information: Those treated were given oral tofacitinib at 5 to 10 mg twice daily. Study-level points and caveats: With one nonresponder, baseline CD8+ expansion's link to response remains uncertain. Many expanded lesional clones persisted during tofacitinib (in both scalp and blood).

Treatment here: oral pan-JAK inhibitor, 5-10 mg twice daily. The genes are TRBV10-1 and TRBJ2-5; D not certain. Sequencing was performed on CD4+ T cells sorted from blood, taken around week 54, from a patient treated with tofacitinib. The clonotype comes from a human donor with alopecia areata. CDR3 sequence reads: CASRADHWTQYF. CDR3 coding DNA: TGCGCCAGCAGGGCAGACCATTGGACCCAGTACTTC.